This TCR beta chain came from a study of T cells in Graves' hyperthyroidism and ophthalmopathy. The table lists this clonotype with many counts. The CDR3 has 14 residues. The V end lost 3 bases, the J end lost 5 bases, and 14 bases lay between the germline ends. In germline, CDR1 is SGHTA, CDR2 FQGNSA. Authors of the study amplified TCR beta CDR3 regions from RNA transcripts. First-round RT-PCR targeting the TCR CDR3 was performed with the HTBI primer set. TCRdb redid the calling of the multiplex PCR reads with MiXCR, one entry per CDR3 protein. The sample consists of about 610,000 distinct CDR3 sequences, roughly 14% of them appearing once.

The J gene is TRBJ2-7, the V gene TRBV7-2; possibly TRBD1 for D (5 bases). This receptor was taken from a woman aged 40 to 50 with Graves' ophthalmopathy. The sample consisted of blood. The CDR3 region is CASSFGQGSNEQYF. CDR3 in DNA: TGTGCCAGCAGCTTTGGTCAGGGTAGCAACGAGCAGTACTTC.